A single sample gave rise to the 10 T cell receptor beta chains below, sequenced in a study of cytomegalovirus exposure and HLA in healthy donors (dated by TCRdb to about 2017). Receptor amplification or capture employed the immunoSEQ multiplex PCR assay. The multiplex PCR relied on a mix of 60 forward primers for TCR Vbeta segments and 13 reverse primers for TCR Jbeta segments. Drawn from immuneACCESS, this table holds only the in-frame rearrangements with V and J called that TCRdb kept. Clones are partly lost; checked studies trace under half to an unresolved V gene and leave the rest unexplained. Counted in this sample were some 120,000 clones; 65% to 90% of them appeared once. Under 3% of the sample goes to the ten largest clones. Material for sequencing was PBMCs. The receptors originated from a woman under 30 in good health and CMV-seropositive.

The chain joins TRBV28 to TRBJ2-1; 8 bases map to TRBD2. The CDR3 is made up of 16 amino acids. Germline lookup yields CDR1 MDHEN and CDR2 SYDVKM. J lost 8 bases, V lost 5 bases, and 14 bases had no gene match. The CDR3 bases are TGTGCCAGCAGTCCCCATGTGGCGGGGGGCTTCGATGAGCAGTTCTTC. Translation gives CASSPHVAGGFDEQFF. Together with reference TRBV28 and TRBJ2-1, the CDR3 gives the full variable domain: DVKVTQSSRYLVKRTGEKVFLECVQDMDHENMFWYRQDPGLGLRLIYFSYDVKMKEKGDIPEGYSVSREKKERFSLILESASTNQTSMYLCASSPHVAGGFDEQFFGPGTRLTVL.

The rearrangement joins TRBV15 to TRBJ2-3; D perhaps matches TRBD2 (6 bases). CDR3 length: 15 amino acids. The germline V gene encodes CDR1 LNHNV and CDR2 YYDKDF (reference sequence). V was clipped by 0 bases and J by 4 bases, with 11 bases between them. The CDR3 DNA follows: TGTGCCACCAGCAGAGATCCGAGACTAGCAGATACGCAGTATTTT. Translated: CATSRDPRLADTQYF.

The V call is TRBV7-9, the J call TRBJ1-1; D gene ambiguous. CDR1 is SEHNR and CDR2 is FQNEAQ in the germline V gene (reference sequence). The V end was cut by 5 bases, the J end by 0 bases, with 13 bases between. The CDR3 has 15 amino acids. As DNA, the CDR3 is TGTGCCAGCAGCGGGCGGGGAGCGTTGAACACTGAAGCTTTCTTT. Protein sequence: CASSGRGALNTEAFF. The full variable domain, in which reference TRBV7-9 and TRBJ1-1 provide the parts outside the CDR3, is DTGVSQNPRHKITKRGQNVTFRCDPISEHNRLYWYRQTLGQGPEFLTYFQNEAQLEKSRLLSDRFSAERPKGSFSTLEIQRTEQGDSAMYLCASSGRGALNTEAFFGQGTRLTVV.

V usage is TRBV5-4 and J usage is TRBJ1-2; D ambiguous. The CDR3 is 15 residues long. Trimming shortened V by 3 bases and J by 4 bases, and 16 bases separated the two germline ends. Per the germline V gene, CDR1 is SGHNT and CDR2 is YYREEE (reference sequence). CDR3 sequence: CASSSPSASGYGYTF. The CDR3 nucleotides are TGTGCCAGCAGCTCCCCATCGGCCTCGGGCTATGGCTACACCTTC.

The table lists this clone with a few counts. The CDR3 here is CASTGGRTGDEELFF. DNA for the CDR3: TGTGCCAGCACTGGCGGACGGACGGGAGATGAGGAACTGTTTTTT. This chain connects TRBV25-1 to TRBJ1-4; D gene uncertain. Per germline, CDR1 MGHDK and CDR2 SYGVNS. V shed 7 bases and J shed 12 bases, with 24 bases lying between them. The CDR3 has 15 residues.

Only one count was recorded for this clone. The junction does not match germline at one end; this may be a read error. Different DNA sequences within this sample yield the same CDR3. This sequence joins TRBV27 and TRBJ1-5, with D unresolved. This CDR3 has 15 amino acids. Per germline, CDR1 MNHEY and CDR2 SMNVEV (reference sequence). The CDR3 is CASSQTNTGNQPQHF. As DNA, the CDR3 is TGCGCCAGCAGCCAGACAAATACGGGGAATCAGCCCCAGCATTTT.

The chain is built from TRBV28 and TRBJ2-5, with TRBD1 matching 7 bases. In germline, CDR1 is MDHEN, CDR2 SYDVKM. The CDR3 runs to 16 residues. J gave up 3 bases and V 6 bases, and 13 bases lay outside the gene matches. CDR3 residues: CASRTGQDPKKETQYF. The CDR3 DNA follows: TGTGCCAGCAGAACCGGACAGGACCCAAAGAAAGAGACCCAGTACTTC.

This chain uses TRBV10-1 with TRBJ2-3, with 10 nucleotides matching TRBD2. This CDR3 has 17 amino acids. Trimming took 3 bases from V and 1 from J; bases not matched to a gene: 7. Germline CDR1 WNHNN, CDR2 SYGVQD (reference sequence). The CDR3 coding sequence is TGCGCCAGCAGTGACCCGGTAGCGGGGGGACGCACAGATACGCAGTATTTT. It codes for CASSDPVAGGRTDTQYF.

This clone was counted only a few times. CDR3 protein: CASGTTLAGGSFSIYEQYF. The CDR3 DNA reads TGTGCCAGCGGCACCACTCTAGCGGGGGGGTCCTTTTCGATTTACGAGCAGTACTTC. The rearrangement uses TRBV27 and TRBJ2-7; TRBD2 matches 12 bases. The CDR3 spans 19 residues. In germline, CDR1 is MNHEY, CDR2 SMNVEV (reference sequence). After removal of 8 bases from V and 4 bases from J, the junction contained 21 bases not matched to a gene.

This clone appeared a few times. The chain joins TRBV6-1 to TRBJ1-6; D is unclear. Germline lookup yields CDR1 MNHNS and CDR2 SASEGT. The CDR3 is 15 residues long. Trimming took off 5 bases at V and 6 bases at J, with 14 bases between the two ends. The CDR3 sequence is CASSFDPVGNSPLHF. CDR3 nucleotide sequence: TGTGCCAGCAGTTTTGATCCGGTTGGTAATTCACCCCTCCACTTT.